Each of the 17 T cell receptor beta chains below was sequenced from the same sample in a study of identical twins. TCRdb itself ran the 5' RACE reads through MiXCR, one entry per CDR3 protein. The sample records hundreds of thousands of distinct CDR3 sequences, about 20% being singletons. This sample was also put to use in a study of T cells expressing NK-cell markers.

Sequenced material: PBMCs. These TCRs come from a woman aged 18-30 years in good health.

This clonotype was seen more than once but under ten times. This chain connects TRBV6-5 to TRBJ2-3; a weak D match, TRBD2 (5 bases). Germline CDR1 and CDR2: MNHEY and SVGAGI. The CDR3 is 14 residues long. Trimming took 2 bases from V and 5 from J, leaving 11 bases between them. In DNA form, the CDR3 reads TGTGCCAGCAGTTACCGGGATCCAGAAGATACGCAGTATTTT. It specifies CASSYRDPEDTQYF.

V is TRBV20-1 and J is TRBJ2-1, with TRBD2 matching over 8 bases. CDR1 is DFQATT, CDR2 SNEGSKA, per germline (reference sequence). The junction had 6 bases not matched to a gene; V was cut back by 5 bases and J by 0 bases. The CDR3 covers 15 residues. The CDR3 DNA reads TGCAGTGCTTTCGGGGGGGGGAGCTCCTACAATGAGCAGTTCTTC. Residues: CSAFGGGSSYNEQFF.

The chain employs TRBV6-5 and TRBJ2-1; TRBD2 might be the D (5 bases). V lost 5 bases and J 9 bases, leaving 23 bases between the germline ends. This CDR3 has 16 amino acids. Germline lookup yields CDR1 MNHEY and CDR2 SVGAGI. The CDR3 here is CASSHPSQEATGEQFF. CDR3 sequence (DNA): TGTGCCAGCAGTCACCCTTCCCAGGAGGCTACCGGTGAGCAGTTCTTC.

This chain joins TRBV6-1 and TRBJ1-4, with 8 bases aligning to TRBD1. Looked up from germline, CDR1 is MNHNS and CDR2 is SASEGT. With 6 bases clipped from V and 8 bases from J, the junction kept 8 bases outside the gene matches. CDR3 size: 14 residues. The CDR3 nucleotides read TGTGCCAGCAGCCAGACAGGGGCGGGGGAAAAACTGTTTTTT. Translating it yields CASSQTGAGEKLFF.

This clonotype appeared a few times. The rearrangement joins TRBV10-1 to TRBJ2-3; 9 nucleotides match TRBD2. There are 11 residues in the CDR3. Germline-derived CDR1 and CDR2 are WNHNN and SYGVQD (reference sequence). Trimming took 2 bases from V and 14 from J; bases not matched to a gene: 2. In DNA form, the CDR3 reads TGCGCCAGCAGTGAGGGACTAGCGACGTATTTT. This gives the protein CASSEGLATYF.

The chain combines TRBV20-1 with TRBJ1-4, with D hard to call. This CDR3 has 13 amino acids. V lost 0 bases and J lost 8, with 10 bases in between. Germline V lookup: CDR1 DFQATT, CDR2 SNEGSKA (reference sequence). CDR3 amino acids: CSARDPGREKLFF. As DNA, the CDR3 is TGCAGTGCTAGAGACCCCGGACGGGAAAAACTGTTTTTT.

This clonotype turned up a few times. The germline gene is not matched at one end of the junction; a read error may be the cause. The chain combines TRBV6-5 with TRBJ1-2; the match to TRBD1 covers 12 bases. The CDR3 runs 16 residues. Germline V lookup: CDR1 MNHEY, CDR2 SVGAGI. The DNA for the CDR3 is TGTGCCAGCAGCTACTCCGGGACAGGGGGCGACTATGGCTACACCTTC. Translating it yields CASSYSGTGGDYGYTF.

This chain uses TRBV7-9 with TRBJ2-3; no firm D call. Germline-derived CDR1 and CDR2 are SEHNR and FQNEAQ (reference sequence). This CDR3 has 14 amino acids. V was trimmed by 2 bases and J by 6 bases, leaving 12 bases between them. The DNA of the CDR3 is TGTGCCAGCAGCTTATTTGTTTCGCCGGATACGCAGTATTTT. Translating gives CASSLFVSPDTQYF.

This clonotype was found a few times. The CDR3 coding sequence is TGTGCCAGCAGCCCTAACAGCCCAACTAATGAAAAACTGTTTTTT. As protein: CASSPNSPTNEKLFF. The chain couples TRBV6-1 to TRBJ1-4; D uncertain. From germline, CDR1 is MNHNS and CDR2 SASEGT. The CDR3 totals 15 residues. V gave up 6 bases and J gave up 0 bases, with 11 bases separating them.

This chain links TRBV7-9 with TRBJ2-3, with 9 bases lining up with TRBD1. The CDR3 loop spans 14 amino acids. Germline-derived CDR1 and CDR2 are SEHNR and FQNEAQ (reference sequence). J lost 4 bases, V lost 6 bases, and 5 bases had no gene match. As DNA, the CDR3 is TGTGCCAGCAGGGGACAGGGAGGGTCAGATACGCAGTATTTT. It codes for CASRGQGGSDTQYF.

This clonotype showed up just a few times. The chain links TRBV29-1 to TRBJ2-1, with 8 bases matching TRBD2. This CDR3 has 12 amino acids. The trim removed 8 bases at V and 10 bases at J, leaving 10 bases unmatched. From germline, CDR1 is SQVTM and CDR2 ANQGSEA. The CDR3 loop is CSIRTSGGEQFF. In DNA, the CDR3 is TGCAGCATACGAACTAGCGGAGGGGAGCAGTTCTTC.

This clonotype was observed a handful of times. The chain couples TRBV29-1 to TRBJ2-3; unclear D gene. Trimming stripped 1 base from V and 4 bases from J, with 6 bases between. The CDR3 runs to 12 residues. Per germline, CDR1 SQVTM and CDR2 ANQGSEA. This CDR3 reads CSVEGPSDTQYF. The CDR3 DNA reads as TGCAGCGTTGAAGGCCCCTCAGATACGCAGTATTTT.

This clonotype was picked up a small number of times. J is TRBJ2-3 and V is TRBV6-5; a weak D match, TRBD1 (6 bases). The germline V gene encodes CDR1 MNHEY and CDR2 SVGAGI. The CDR3 is 16 residues long. The ends were cut back, 0 bases at V and 3 bases at J, with 13 bases in the middle. The CDR3, as DNA: TGTGCCAGCAGTTACTCAGACAGGTTGACGACAGATACGCAGTATTTT. It encodes CASSYSDRLTTDTQYF.

This rearrangement joins TRBV15 to TRBJ1-4, with unresolved D. This CDR3 has 12 residues. In germline, CDR1 is LNHNV, CDR2 YYDKDF (reference sequence). The V end lost 4 bases, the J end lost 4 bases, and 4 bases lay between the germline ends. CDR3 sequence: CATSTGNEKLFF. The CDR3 DNA sequence: TGTGCCACCAGCACGGGTAATGAAAAACTGTTTTTT.

This clonotype has only a few counts. The CDR3 here is CASSLLTNRGTDTQYF. Written as DNA, the CDR3 is TGCGCCAGCAGCTTGTTGACCAACAGGGGGACAGATACGCAGTATTTT. This chain uses TRBV5-1 with TRBJ2-3; 8 bases line up with TRBD1. Germline values: CDR1 SGHRS, CDR2 YFSETQ. CDR3 length equals 16 residues. V was clipped by 1 base and J by 3 bases; unmatched bases: 7. Combining the CDR3 with reference TRBV5-1 and TRBJ2-3 gives the whole variable domain KAGVTQTPRYLIKTRGQQVTLSCSPISGHRSVSWYQQTPGQGLQFLFEYFSETQRNKGNFPGRFSGRQFSNSRSEMNVSTLELGDSALYLCASSLLTNRGTDTQYFGPGTRLTVL.

This clonotype was seen repeatedly, ten times or more. The chain has TRBV20-1 and TRBJ2-3, with D perhaps matching TRBD2 (6 bases). Germline loops: CDR1 DFQATT, CDR2 SNEGSKA (reference sequence). Trimming stripped 6 bases from V and 0 bases from J, with 10 bases between. CDR3 length equals 13 residues. CDR3 in DNA: TGCAGTGCCCCAAGCGGGAGCACAGATACGCAGTATTTT. Its translation: CSAPSGSTDTQYF.

This clonotype was counted only a few times. The V call is TRBV20-1, the J call TRBJ1-5; 7 bases match TRBD1. V dropped 3 bases and J dropped 6; count of bases not matched to a gene: 2. The CDR3 totals 12 residues. CDR1 DFQATT and CDR2 SNEGSKA come from the germline V gene (reference sequence). CDR3 DNA: TGCAGTGCTAGTACAGGGGTTCAGCCCCAGCATTTT. Translated, it gives CSASTGVQPQHF.